This T cell receptor (beta chain) was retrieved from a study of blood T cell repertoires in COVID-19 (dated by TCRdb to 2019 to 2021). Regarding the study in general: Collaborator samples came from the United States, Italy and Spain and covered acute and convalescent phases of COVID-19. The material from the prospective study consisted of cDNA or gDNA derived from T cells, B-cell-depleted T cells, or PBMCs. The dataset comprised deeply sampled blood TCRbeta repertoires from subjects exposed to, actively infected with, or recovered from COVID-19. The repertoires were released in a freely available public database meant as a resource for research on the immune response to SARS-CoV-2. The samples were drawn from the first 160 participants of the ongoing ImmuneRACE study and from 1,200 or so subjects provided by 6 global collaborators. The sample metadata nearly always contained a de-identified subject ID, COVID-19 status, age in years and sex. Where available, HLA class I and class II types were taken from metadata supplied by the sample provider and were not determined by assay-based typing. Summary of the overall study and its limitations: The quantity of clinical and demographic metadata differed by source and by participant and was supplied without curation.

In the prospective study, participants were 18 to 89 years old, resided in about 25 geographic areas of the United States, and were enrolled through a virtual design. Cohort assignment in the prospective study relied on participant-reported clinical history from a screening survey and a study questionnaire. Exposed participants had been in contact with someone with a PCR-confirmed or clinician-diagnosed COVID-19 case within 2 weeks of study entry. In the prospective study, mobile phlebotomists collected whole blood, serum and a nasopharyngeal or oropharyngeal swab from each participant. Over a roughly 2-month period, participants in the prospective study had the option of providing additional blood draws and questionnaires. Blood samples from the prospective study were shipped frozen or at room temperature prior to DNA extraction. Turning to this clone: What antigen it recognizes has not been identified. No qualities accompany the bases; no much larger clone lies one base away.

TCRbeta CDR3 regions were amplified from genomic DNA using the immunoSEQ Assay, a bias-controlled multiplex PCR. On the study's bioinformatics: The number of nucleated cells in each sample was estimated by amplification of reference gene primers within the assay. To quantify the absolute abundance of each unique TCRbeta CDR3 rearrangement, sequence reads were collapsed and filtered. For each sample, productive Simpson clonality was calculated as the square root of Simpson's diversity index over productive rearrangements. Entries here come from immuneACCESS through TCRdb and include only in-frame sequences with V and J called. Some clones fail to appear in such tables; in the studies checked, an unresolved V gene covers under half of the shortfall, and the cause of the remainder is unknown. That table supplies the V and J calls and clone size; D and trimming were determined from the DNA. A total of a few hundred thousand clones appear in this sample, approximately 84% of them only once. The ten top clones hold 5% to 8% of the sample.

The sequencing sample was made of PBMCs or T cells enriched from blood (not recorded which). This TCR came from a woman aged 45-59 years who had been exposed to COVID-19.

The CDR3 has the sequence CASSLYPNRASEAFF. The nucleotide sequence is TGTGCCAGCAGCTTATACCCTAACAGGGCCTCTGAAGCTTTCTTT. The rearrangement joined TRBV7-8 to TRBJ1-1, and perhaps TRBD1 as D gene, on 6 matching bases. V and J lose 2 bases and 6 bases, and a span of 16 bases separates them. From the cysteine up to the phenylalanine, the CDR3 has a length of 15 residues. Only CDR3 DNA remains: 45 bases, in frame from the first base. CDR1 SGHVS and CDR2 FQNEAQ were looked up in the germline V gene.